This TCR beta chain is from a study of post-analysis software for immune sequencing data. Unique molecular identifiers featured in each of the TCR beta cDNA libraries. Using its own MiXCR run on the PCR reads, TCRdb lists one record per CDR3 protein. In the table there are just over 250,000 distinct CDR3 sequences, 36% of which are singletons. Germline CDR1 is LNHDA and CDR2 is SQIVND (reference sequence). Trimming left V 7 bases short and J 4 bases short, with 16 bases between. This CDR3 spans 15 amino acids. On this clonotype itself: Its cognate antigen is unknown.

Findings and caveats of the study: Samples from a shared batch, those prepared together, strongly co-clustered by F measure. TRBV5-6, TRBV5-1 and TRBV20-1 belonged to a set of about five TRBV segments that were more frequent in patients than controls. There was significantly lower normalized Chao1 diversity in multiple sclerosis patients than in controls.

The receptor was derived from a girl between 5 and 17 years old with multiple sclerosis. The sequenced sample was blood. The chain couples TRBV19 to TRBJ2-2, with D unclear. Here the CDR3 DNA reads TGTGCCAGTAACTCCGAGCTCCCGGTCACCGGGGAGCTGTTTTTT. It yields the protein CASNSELPVTGELFF.